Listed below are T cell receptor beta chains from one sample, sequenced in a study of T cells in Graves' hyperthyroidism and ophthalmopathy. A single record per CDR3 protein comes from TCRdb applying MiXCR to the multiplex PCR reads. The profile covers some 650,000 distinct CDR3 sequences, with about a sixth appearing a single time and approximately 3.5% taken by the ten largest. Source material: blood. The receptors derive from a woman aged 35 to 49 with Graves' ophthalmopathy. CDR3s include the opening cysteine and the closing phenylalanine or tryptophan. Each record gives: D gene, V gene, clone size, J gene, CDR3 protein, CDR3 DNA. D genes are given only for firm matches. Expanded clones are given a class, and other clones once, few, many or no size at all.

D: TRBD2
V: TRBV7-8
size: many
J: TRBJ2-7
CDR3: CASSSRLALRGYEQYF
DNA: TGTGCCAGCAGCTCACGACTAGCGCTTAGGGGCTACGAGCAGTACTTC

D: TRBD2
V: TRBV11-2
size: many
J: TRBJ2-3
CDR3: CASSLGVEGLWSDTQYF
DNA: TGTGCCAGCAGCTTGGGTGTGGAGGGACTATGGTCAGATACGCAGTATTTT

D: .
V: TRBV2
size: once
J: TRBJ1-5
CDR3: CASSAPATSQPQHF
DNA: TGTGCCAGCAGTGCCCCAGCGACGAGTCAGCCCCAGCATTTT

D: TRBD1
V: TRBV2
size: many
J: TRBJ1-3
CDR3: CASRADRVPGNTIYF
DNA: TGTGCCAGCAGGGCCGACAGGGTCCCCGGAAACACCATATATTTT

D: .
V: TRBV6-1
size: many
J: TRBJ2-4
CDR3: CASSEFARGAKNIQYF
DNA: TGTGCCAGCAGTGAATTCGCAAGGGGGGCCAAAAACATTCAGTACTTC

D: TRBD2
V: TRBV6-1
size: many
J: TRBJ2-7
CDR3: CASSQTSGASYEQYF
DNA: TGTGCCAGCAGTCAAACTAGCGGGGCCTCCTACGAGCAGTACTTC

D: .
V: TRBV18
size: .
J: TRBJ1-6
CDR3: CASSPDIHRNSPLHF
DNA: TGTGCCAGCTCACCGGACATCCACCGCAATTCACCCCTCCACTTT

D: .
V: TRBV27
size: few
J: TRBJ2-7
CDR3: CASSSRAEFYEQYF
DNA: TGTGCCAGCAGCTCTCGGGCAGAATTCTACGAGCAGTACTTC

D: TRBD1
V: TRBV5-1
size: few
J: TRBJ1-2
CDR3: CASSRGQLFGYTF
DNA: TGCGCCAGCAGCCGGGGACAGCTGTTTGGCTACACCTTC

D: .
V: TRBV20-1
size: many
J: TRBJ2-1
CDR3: CSARESGLDWNEQFF
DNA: TGCAGTGCTAGAGAGTCAGGGTTGGACTGGAATGAGCAGTTCTTC

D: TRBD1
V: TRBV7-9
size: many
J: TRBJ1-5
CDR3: CASSQSGQGSQPQHF
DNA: TGTGCCAGCAGCCAGTCGGGACAGGGTTCCCAGCCCCAGCATTTT

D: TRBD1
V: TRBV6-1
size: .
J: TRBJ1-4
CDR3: CASSNSGTGYEKLFF
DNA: TGTGCCAGCAGTAACTCCGGGACAGGGTATGAAAAACTGTTTTTT

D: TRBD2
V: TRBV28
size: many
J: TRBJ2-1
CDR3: CASSLNSLLAATPDEQFF
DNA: TGTGCCAGCAGTTTGAACTCCTTACTAGCGGCCACCCCGGATGAGCAGTTCTTC

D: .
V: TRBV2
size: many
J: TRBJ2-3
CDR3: CASSPPWGAGRPTDTQYF
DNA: TGTGCCAGCAGTCCCCCTTGGGGGGCAGGGAGGCCCACAGATACGCAGTATTTT

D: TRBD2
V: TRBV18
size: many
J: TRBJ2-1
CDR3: CASSPLTGGYNEQFF
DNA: TGTGCCAGCTCACCATTGACGGGGGGCTACAATGAGCAGTTCTTC

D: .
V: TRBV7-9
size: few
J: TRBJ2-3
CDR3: CASSQIRGATDTQYF
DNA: TGTGCCAGCAGCCAAATCCGGGGGGCCACAGATACGCAGTATTTT

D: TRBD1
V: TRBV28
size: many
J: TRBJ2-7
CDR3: CASTDQGQASYEQYF
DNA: TGTGCCAGCACCGATCAGGGACAGGCCTCCTACGAGCAGTACTTC

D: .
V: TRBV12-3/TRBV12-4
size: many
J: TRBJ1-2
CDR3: CASRLSDGYTF
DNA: TGTGCCAGCAGACTGTCTGATGGCTACACCTTC

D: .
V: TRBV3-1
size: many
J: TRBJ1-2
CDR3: CASSRNSLYGYTF
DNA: TGTGCCAGCAGCCGGAACAGCTTATATGGCTACACCTTC

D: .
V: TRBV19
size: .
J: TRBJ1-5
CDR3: CASSLQGSGNQPQHF
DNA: TGTGCCAGTAGTCTACAGGGTAGCGGCAATCAGCCCCAGCATTTT

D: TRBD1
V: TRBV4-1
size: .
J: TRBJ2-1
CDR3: CASSQDSTGSAYNEQFF
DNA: TGCGCCAGCAGCCAAGACTCGACAGGGAGCGCCTACAATGAGCAGTTCTTC

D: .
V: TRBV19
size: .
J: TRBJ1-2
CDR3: CASSTVQDYGYTF
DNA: TGTGCCAGTAGTACCGTCCAGGACTATGGCTACACCTTC

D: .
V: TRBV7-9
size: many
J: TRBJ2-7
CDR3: CASSPLLGRGGSYEQYF
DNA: TGTGCCAGCAGCCCCCTATTGGGCAGGGGGGGGTCCTACGAGCAGTACTTC

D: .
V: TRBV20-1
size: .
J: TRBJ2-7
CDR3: CSARPGATYEQYF
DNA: TGCAGTGCTAGACCGGGGGCTACCTACGAGCAGTACTTC

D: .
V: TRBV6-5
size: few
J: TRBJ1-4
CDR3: CASSYHRRRGPNEKLFF
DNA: TGTGCCAGCAGTTATCATCGACGACGGGGCCCTAATGAAAAACTGTTTTTT

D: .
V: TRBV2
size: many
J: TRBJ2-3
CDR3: CASGFPENTQYF
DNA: TGTGCCAGCGGGTTTCCAGAGAATACGCAGTATTTT

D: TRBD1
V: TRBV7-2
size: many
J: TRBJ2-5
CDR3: CASSLNVGQSETQYF
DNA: TGTGCCAGCAGCTTAAATGTGGGACAGTCTGAGACCCAGTACTTC

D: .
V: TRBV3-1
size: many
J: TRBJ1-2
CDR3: CASSQDRGQGYTF
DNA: TGTGCCAGCAGCCAAGATCGGGGGCAAGGCTACACCTTC

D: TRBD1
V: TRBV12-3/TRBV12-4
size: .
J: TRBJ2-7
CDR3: CASSRPGQGADEQYF
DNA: TGTGCCAGCAGTCGACCGGGACAGGGGGCGGACGAGCAGTACTTC

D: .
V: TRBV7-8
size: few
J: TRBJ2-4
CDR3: CASSPFSGVVKNIQYF
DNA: TGTGCCAGCAGCCCCTTTTCAGGGGTTGTCAAAAACATTCAGTACTTC

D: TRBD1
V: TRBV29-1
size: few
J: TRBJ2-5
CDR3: CSATGVGETQYF
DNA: TGCAGCGCCACAGGGGTAGGGGAGACCCAGTACTTC

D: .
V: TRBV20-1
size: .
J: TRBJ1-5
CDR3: CSARDTADQPQHF
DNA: TGCAGTGCTAGAGACACGGCGGATCAGCCCCAGCATTTT

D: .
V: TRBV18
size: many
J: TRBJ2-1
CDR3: CASSPRDNYNEQFF
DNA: TGTGCCAGCTCACCCCGGGACAACTACAATGAGCAGTTCTTC

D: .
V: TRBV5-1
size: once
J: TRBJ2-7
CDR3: CASSLGVGPTYEQYF
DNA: TGCGCCAGCAGCTTGGGGGTCGGACCAACCTACGAGCAGTACTTC

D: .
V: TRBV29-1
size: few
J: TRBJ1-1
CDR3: CSGRQLNTEAFF
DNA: TGCAGCGGTCGACAACTGAACACTGAAGCTTTCTTT

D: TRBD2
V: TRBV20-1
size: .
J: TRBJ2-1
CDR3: CSACNRDLRGDYRYNEQFF
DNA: TGCAGTGCTTGCAACCGGGACCTCCGGGGGGACTACCGATACAATGAGCAGTTCTTC

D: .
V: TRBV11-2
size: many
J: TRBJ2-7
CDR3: CASSFHTITYEQYF
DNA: TGTGCCAGCAGCTTTCATACAATTACCTACGAGCAGTACTTC

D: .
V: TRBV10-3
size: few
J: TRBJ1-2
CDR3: CAIRAGSGYTF
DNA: TGTGCCATCAGGGCAGGGTCTGGCTACACCTTC

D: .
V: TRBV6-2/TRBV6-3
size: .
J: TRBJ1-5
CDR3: CASQALSGAQTQPQHF
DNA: TGTGCCAGCCAGGCACTTTCGGGGGCCCAAACGCAGCCCCAGCATTTT

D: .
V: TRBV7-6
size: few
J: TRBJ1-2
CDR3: CASSLVPDGSNYGYTF
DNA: TGTGCCAGCAGCTTAGTCCCGGACGGATCCAACTATGGCTACACCTTC

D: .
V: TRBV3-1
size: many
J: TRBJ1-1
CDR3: CASSQDDPNTEAFF
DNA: TGTGCCAGCAGCCAAGATGACCCGAACACTGAAGCTTTCTTT

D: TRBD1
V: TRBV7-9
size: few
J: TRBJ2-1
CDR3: CASTPPRIGTANNEQFF
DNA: TGTGCCAGCACACCGCCGAGGATCGGGACAGCTAACAATGAGCAGTTCTTC

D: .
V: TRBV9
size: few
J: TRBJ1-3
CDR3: CASSGGGSSGNTIYF
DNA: TGTGCCAGCAGCGGAGGAGGAAGCTCTGGAAACACCATATATTTT

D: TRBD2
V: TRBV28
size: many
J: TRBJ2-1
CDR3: CASSSVAGRDYNEQFF
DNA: TGTGCCAGCAGTTCCGTAGCGGGGCGGGACTACAATGAGCAGTTCTTC

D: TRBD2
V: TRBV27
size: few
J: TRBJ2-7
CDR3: CASKLAGGRAYEQYF
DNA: TGTGCCAGCAAACTAGCGGGAGGGCGGGCCTACGAGCAGTACTTC

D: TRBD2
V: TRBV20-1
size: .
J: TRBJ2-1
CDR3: CSAQPSGRAKGEQFF
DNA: TGCAGTGCCCAACCTAGCGGGAGGGCCAAGGGTGAGCAGTTCTTC

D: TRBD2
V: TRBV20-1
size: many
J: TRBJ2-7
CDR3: CSASETSPYEQYF
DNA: TGCAGTGCTAGTGAGACTAGCCCCTACGAGCAGTACTTC

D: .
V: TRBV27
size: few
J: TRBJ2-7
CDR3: CASSLVSGPTYEQYF
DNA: TGTGCCAGCAGTTTGGTTAGCGGCCCAACCTACGAGCAGTACTTC

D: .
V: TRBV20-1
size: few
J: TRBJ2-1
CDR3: CSASAIGSSSYNEQFF
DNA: TGCAGTGCTTCTGCTATCGGATCCTCCTCCTACAATGAGCAGTTCTTC

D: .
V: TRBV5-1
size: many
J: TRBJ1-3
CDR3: CASSLNSISGNTIYF
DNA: TGCGCCAGCAGCTTGAACAGCATCTCTGGAAACACCATATATTTT

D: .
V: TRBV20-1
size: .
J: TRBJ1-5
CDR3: CSATRDGGGGQPQHF
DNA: TGCAGTGCTACCAGGGACGGGGGGGGCGGTCAGCCCCAGCATTTT

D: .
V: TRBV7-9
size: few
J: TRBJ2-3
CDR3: CASSTINADTQYF
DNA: TGTGCCAGCAGCACGATCAACGCGGATACGCAGTATTTT

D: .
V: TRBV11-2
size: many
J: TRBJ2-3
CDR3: CASSLGGWQRTDTQYF
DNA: TGTGCCAGCAGCTTAGGTGGATGGCAGCGCACAGATACGCAGTATTTT

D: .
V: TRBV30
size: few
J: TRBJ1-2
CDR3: CAWSATGLYGYTF
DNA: TGTGCCTGGAGTGCTACAGGGCTCTATGGCTACACCTTC

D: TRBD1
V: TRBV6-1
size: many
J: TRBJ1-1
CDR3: CASSTTGPPMNTEAFF
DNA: TGTGCCAGCAGTACGACAGGGCCGCCGATGAACACTGAAGCTTTCTTT

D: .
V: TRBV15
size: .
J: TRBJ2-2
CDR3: CATSRDLNFGELFF
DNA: TGTGCCACCAGCAGAGACCTCAATTTCGGGGAGCTGTTTTTT

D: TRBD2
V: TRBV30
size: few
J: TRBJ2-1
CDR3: CAWSLAGGPNNEQFF
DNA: TGTGCCTGGAGTCTAGCGGGGGGACCGAACAATGAGCAGTTCTTC

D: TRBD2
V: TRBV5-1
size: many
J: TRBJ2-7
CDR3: CASSFTASGIYEQYF
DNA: TGCGCCAGCAGCTTTACGGCTAGCGGGATCTACGAGCAGTACTTC

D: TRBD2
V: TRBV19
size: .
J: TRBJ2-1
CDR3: CASSITAGGPLSYNEQFF
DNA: TGTGCCAGTAGTATTACTGCGGGAGGGCCCCTTTCCTACAATGAGCAGTTCTTC